A selection of T cell receptor beta chains follows, all from one sample in a study of radiation and T cells in renal cell carcinoma. The repertoire was sequenced with immunoSEQ multiplex PCR; TCRdb's copy has only in-frame clones and lacks some. The data hold 130,000 to 150,000 clones, with 88% observed a single time. The sequencing here drew on blood, taken from a patient whose treatment included radiotherapy and nephrectomy. These TCRs come from a woman aged 45-65 years with renal cell carcinoma. The CDR3 runs from the conserved cysteine through the conserved F or W. A D gene is named only where the DNA matches it firmly. The size of a clone is reported for some rows only, either as once, few or many, or as a class for expanded clones.

v_call: TRBV7-9; d_call: -; clone_size: -; j_call: TRBJ2-7; cdr3_nt: TGTGCCAGCAGTAATGTGGGGTCCAATCACTTC; cdr3_aa: CASSNVGSNHF
v_call: TRBV5-4; d_call: -; clone_size: -; j_call: TRBJ1-2; cdr3_nt: TGTGCCAGCAGGCCGACAGGATATGGCTACACCTTC; cdr3_aa: CASRPTGYGYTF
v_call: TRBV30; d_call: TRBD2; clone_size: -; j_call: TRBJ2-5; cdr3_nt: TGTGCCTGGAGTGTAATAGCGGGGGGACTAGAGACCCAGTACTTC; cdr3_aa: CAWSVIAGGLETQYF
v_call: TRBV21-1; d_call: -; clone_size: -; j_call: TRBJ1-5; cdr3_nt: TGTGCCAGCAGCAAAGCCGTAACAGGGGGTGATCAGCCCCAGCATTTT; cdr3_aa: CASSKAVTGGDQPQHF
v_call: TRBV6-6; d_call: -; clone_size: -; j_call: TRBJ1-2; cdr3_nt: TGTGCCAGCAGTTACTCGAAGGGTACGGGGGGCTACACCTTC; cdr3_aa: CASSYSKGTGGYTF
v_call: TRBV6-1; d_call: -; clone_size: once; j_call: TRBJ1-6; cdr3_nt: TGTGCCAGCAGTGACAGGGTAAATTCACCCCTCCACTTT; cdr3_aa: CASSDRVNSPLHF
v_call: TRBV2; d_call: -; clone_size: -; j_call: TRBJ2-7; cdr3_nt: TGTGCCAGCAGTCTGGACCCACCGGGGTACGAGCAGTACTTC; cdr3_aa: CASSLDPPGYEQYF
v_call: TRBV7-3; d_call: -; clone_size: -; j_call: TRBJ1-4; cdr3_nt: TGTGCCAGCAGCTTAGGGGGGGAAGGTGAAAAACTGTTTTTT; cdr3_aa: CASSLGGEGEKLFF
v_call: TRBV5-5; d_call: -; clone_size: -; j_call: TRBJ1-1; cdr3_nt: TGCGCCAGCAGCCAAGAATGGGGGGGTTTAATGGAAGCTTTCTTT; cdr3_aa: CASSQEWGGLMEAFF
v_call: TRBV2; d_call: -; clone_size: -; j_call: TRBJ1-2; cdr3_nt: TGTGCCAGCAGCCTAAGTTCGGGCCGGGAGGGCTACACCTTC; cdr3_aa: CASSLSSGREGYTF
v_call: TRBV10-3; d_call: -; clone_size: -; j_call: TRBJ2-2; cdr3_nt: TGTGCCATCAGTGGTAATGGGTACGGGGAGCTGTTTTTT; cdr3_aa: CAISGNGYGELFF
v_call: TRBV19; d_call: -; clone_size: few; j_call: TRBJ1-6; cdr3_nt: TGTGCCAGTAGTATTCGAGAGGGGTCGGGTTCACCCCTCCACTTT; cdr3_aa: CASSIREGSGSPLHF
v_call: TRBV5-4; d_call: -; clone_size: -; j_call: TRBJ2-7; cdr3_nt: TGTGCCAGCAGCTTGAGGAACAGGGTGAGCCACGAGCAGTACTTC; cdr3_aa: CASSLRNRVSHEQYF
v_call: TRBV5-4; d_call: TRBD1; clone_size: -; j_call: TRBJ1-1; cdr3_nt: TGTGCCAGCAGCTCGCCCCGACAGGGGATGAACACTGAAGCTTTCTTT; cdr3_aa: CASSSPRQGMNTEAFF
v_call: TRBV14; d_call: TRBD1; clone_size: -; j_call: TRBJ2-7; cdr3_nt: TGTGCCAGCAGCCGTGGACAGGGAGAGGCCAACGAGCAGTACTTC; cdr3_aa: CASSRGQGEANEQYF
v_call: TRBV4-2; d_call: TRBD2; clone_size: -; j_call: TRBJ2-1; cdr3_nt: TGTGCCAGCAGCCAAGTCTGGACTAGCGGGGGGGCAATCTACAATGAGCAGTTCTTC; cdr3_aa: CASSQVWTSGGAIYNEQFF
v_call: TRBV6-5; d_call: -; clone_size: -; j_call: TRBJ2-2; cdr3_nt: TGTGCCAGCAGTAGACAGAGATTAACCGGGGAGCTGTTTTTT; cdr3_aa: CASSRQRLTGELFF
v_call: TRBV9; d_call: -; clone_size: -; j_call: TRBJ1-1; cdr3_nt: TGTGCCAGCAGCGGGGAGACAGCGAACACTGAAGCTTTCTTT; cdr3_aa: CASSGETANTEAFF
v_call: TRBV2; d_call: -; clone_size: -; j_call: TRBJ1-4; cdr3_nt: TGTGCCAGCAGCCCGACCGAAAATGAAAAACTGTTTTTT; cdr3_aa: CASSPTENEKLFF
v_call: TRBV5-1; d_call: TRBD1; clone_size: -; j_call: TRBJ2-5; cdr3_nt: TGCGCCAGCAGTCTCCCCTGGACAGGAGATCAAGAGACCCAGTACTTC; cdr3_aa: CASSLPWTGDQETQYF
v_call: TRBV11-3; d_call: -; clone_size: -; j_call: TRBJ1-3; cdr3_nt: TGTGCCAGCAGCCAAGGGAGTGGGAGCGCCATATATTTT; cdr3_aa: CASSQGSGSAIYF
v_call: TRBV18; d_call: -; clone_size: -; j_call: TRBJ1-1; cdr3_nt: TGTGCCAGCTCACTTGGACAGCGGAACACTGAAGCTTTCTTT; cdr3_aa: CASSLGQRNTEAFF
v_call: TRBV6-1; d_call: TRBD1; clone_size: once; j_call: TRBJ1-5; cdr3_nt: TGTGCCAGCAGTGGGACAGGGGATTTGAGAATTGGCAATCAGCCCCAGCATTTT; cdr3_aa: CASSGTGDLRIGNQPQHF
v_call: TRBV5-1; d_call: TRBD2; clone_size: -; j_call: TRBJ2-5; cdr3_nt: TGCGCCAGCAGCTCGGGGGGAGCGATCCAAGAGACCCAGTACTTC; cdr3_aa: CASSSGGAIQETQYF
v_call: TRBV4-1; d_call: -; clone_size: -; j_call: TRBJ2-5; cdr3_nt: TGCGCCAGCAGCCAAGTTACGTTCCGGGGTTTGGAGACCCAGTACTTC; cdr3_aa: CASSQVTFRGLETQYF
v_call: TRBV30; d_call: TRBD1; clone_size: few; j_call: TRBJ1-1; cdr3_nt: TGTGCCTGGTCTCCATTGGGACAGGCGAACACTGAAGCTTTCTTT; cdr3_aa: CAWSPLGQANTEAFF
v_call: TRBV4-3; d_call: -; clone_size: -; j_call: TRBJ1-1; cdr3_nt: TGCGCCAGCAGCCCTCTTCTGAACACTGAAGCTTTCTTT; cdr3_aa: CASSPLLNTEAFF
v_call: TRBV7-2; d_call: TRBD1; clone_size: -; j_call: TRBJ2-1; cdr3_nt: TGTGCCAGCGCCTTACGCCCCGGGACAGAGTACATCAGGCAGTTCTTC; cdr3_aa: CASALRPGTEYIRQFF
v_call: TRBV7-6; d_call: -; clone_size: -; j_call: TRBJ2-7; cdr3_nt: TGTGCCAGCAGCTTAGCGGAGGGGCACTACGAGCAGTACTTC; cdr3_aa: CASSLAEGHYEQYF
v_call: TRBV19; d_call: -; clone_size: -; j_call: TRBJ2-5; cdr3_nt: TGTGCCAGTAGCGGAAGGGGGGTCGAGACCCAGTACTTC; cdr3_aa: CASSGRGVETQYF
v_call: TRBV30; d_call: -; clone_size: few; j_call: TRBJ1-2; cdr3_nt: TGTGCCTGGAGTGGGACTAACTATGGCTACACCTTC; cdr3_aa: CAWSGTNYGYTF
v_call: TRBV4-3; d_call: -; clone_size: -; j_call: TRBJ1-1; cdr3_nt: TGCGCCAGCAGCCCCGGGTTGGACACTGAAGCTTTCTTT; cdr3_aa: CASSPGLDTEAFF
v_call: TRBV7-9; d_call: -; clone_size: -; j_call: TRBJ1-5; cdr3_nt: TGTGCCAGCAGCTCCCAGGGTGTAGATCAGCCCCAGCATTTT; cdr3_aa: CASSSQGVDQPQHF
v_call: TRBV19; d_call: -; clone_size: -; j_call: TRBJ1-4; cdr3_nt: TGTGCCAGTAGGTCTAACACAGGAGGGGATGAAAAACTGTTTTTT; cdr3_aa: CASRSNTGGDEKLFF
v_call: TRBV18; d_call: TRBD1; clone_size: -; j_call: TRBJ1-2; cdr3_nt: TGTGCCAGCTCTCAGGGGGCGCAAGGCTACACCTTC; cdr3_aa: CASSQGAQGYTF
v_call: TRBV6-4; d_call: TRBD2; clone_size: -; j_call: TRBJ2-3; cdr3_nt: TGTGCCAGCAGTGACTCTGGATGGGCGGGGGGGCCAAATACGCAGTATTTT; cdr3_aa: CASSDSGWAGGPNTQYF
v_call: TRBV19; d_call: -; clone_size: -; j_call: TRBJ1-5; cdr3_nt: TGTGCCAGTAGTATAGCTCAGGGTAGCAATCAGCCCCAGCATTTT; cdr3_aa: CASSIAQGSNQPQHF
v_call: TRBV19; d_call: -; clone_size: -; j_call: TRBJ2-6; cdr3_nt: TGTGCCAGTGAAGACACAGGTAATCCTGGGGCCAACGTCCTGACTTTC; cdr3_aa: CASEDTGNPGANVLTF
v_call: TRBV2; d_call: -; clone_size: -; j_call: TRBJ1-2; cdr3_nt: TGTGCCAGCATTCTTGAGACTTACCATGGCTACACCTTC; cdr3_aa: CASILETYHGYTF
v_call: TRBV6-6; d_call: -; clone_size: -; j_call: TRBJ1-2; cdr3_nt: TGTGCCAGCAGTTACTCGAACAGTTTCGGCGGCTACACCTTC; cdr3_aa: CASSYSNSFGGYTF
v_call: TRBV19; d_call: TRBD2; clone_size: -; j_call: TRBJ2-3; cdr3_nt: TGTGCCAGTAGTATCAAGCCGGGGAGGGGAAGGGTGACAGATACGCAGTATTTT; cdr3_aa: CASSIKPGRGRVTDTQYF